The sequence of this TCR beta chain was determined in a study of early T cells in non-severe SARS-CoV-2 infection. Study-wide context: Sequenced bulk RNA came from whole blood that was unsorted, and chains were unpaired.

General study results and limits: VDJdb matching favored anti-spike CD8 responses, missing private and CD4 specificities.

The CDR3 contains 14 residues. The V and J ends lost 7 bases and 4 bases, in that order; junction bases with no gene match: 6. Germline values: CDR1 MNHEY, CDR2 SVGEGT. Each single cDNA molecule received a unique molecular identifier. Each CDR3 protein is one row after TCRdb ran MiXCR on the 5' RACE reads. The data show about 30,000 distinct CDR3 sequences, 3% to 5% seen once. This clonotype has a handful of counts. Its antigen is not identified. The receptor comes from an adult who was a healthcare worker with PCR-confirmed SARS-CoV-2 infection or an uninfected control (not recorded which). The rearrangement joins TRBV6-2 or TRBV6-3 to TRBJ2-7, with TRBD1 matching 11 bases. The sequenced sample consisted of whole blood. CDR3 sequence: CASKTGQGAYEQYF. The CDR3 nucleotides are TGTGCCAGCAAAACTGGACAGGGGGCTTACGAGCAGTACTTC.